This T cell receptor beta chain was sequenced during a study of T cell responses to AZD1222 COVID-19 vaccine. Study results and limitations: Donors, mostly white British, included more females; clonal diversity was possibly underestimated. Nearly half of spike-specific TCRs reportedly target variant regions that are unmutated in the B.1.351 and B.1.1.7 variants.

The data were produced by immunoSEQ multiplex PCR, yet TCRdb's version contains in-frame clones alone and is incomplete. The table lists 70,000 or so clones, about 87% of them singletons, with 15% to 20% in the top ten. About this clone: Its antigen is as yet unknown.

The V gene's germline CDR1 is LNHNV and CDR2 YYDKDF (reference sequence). Deletions cut 5 bases from V and 2 bases from J, with 7 bases between. The CDR3 is 13 amino acids. Specimen: peripheral blood, collected on day 0 of AZD1222 vaccination. The receptor was isolated from an adult in good health. V is TRBV15 and J is TRBJ2-1; D is unresolved. CDR3 region: CATSSRTYNEQFF. The CDR3 DNA follows: TGTGCCACCAGCTCTCGGACCTACAATGAGCAGTTCTTC.